This T cell receptor (beta chain) emerged from a study of T-cell memory formation after mild COVID-19. Constant-segment-primed 5'RACE gave TCR alpha and TCR beta cDNA libraries with sample barcodes and UMIs. TCRdb fed the 5' RACE reads into MiXCR, producing one record per CDR3 protein. The repertoire holds roughly 1,600 distinct CDR3 sequences, with over 55% as singletons. This receptor was obtained from an adult who had mild COVID-19 (a few samples of this study predate the infection). Cell type and time point are not known. Sequencing input: PBMCs or a T cell subset sorted from them (not recorded which).

The CDR3 region is CASRGARNQPQHF. CDR3 in DNA: TGTGCCAGCAGGGGGGCTAGGAATCAGCCCCAGCATTTT. The chain links TRBV7-3 to TRBJ1-5, with a weak D call TRBD1 (6 bases). The CDR3 is 13 residues long. V was trimmed by 6 bases and J by 4 bases, leaving 10 bases between them. CDR1 and CDR2 (germline): SGHTA, FQGTGA.